This T cell receptor (beta chain) was sequenced during a study of beta chain features in type 1 diabetes. Whole-study results and caveats: TCRB CDR3s were moderately but significantly shorter in Type 1 diabetes patients in all four CD4+ subsets. Among patients, naive, central memory and Treg TCRB repertoires appeared more similar than among healthy donors. PCR, the amplification step, might favor shorter templates, equally in patients and controls.

A single heparinised blood sample, averaging roughly 100 mL, was obtained per donor. Sorting that relied on CD45RO/CCR7/CD25/CD127/CD95/CD27 yielded CD4+ naive, central memory, regulatory and stem cell-like memory cells. With respect to this clone: The antigen is not known.

Expressed TCRB transcripts were sequenced because the entire RNA isolate underwent reverse transcription. TCRdb keeps only in-frame clones here, not all; method: immunoSEQ multiplex PCR. The table records approximately 15,000 clones, roughly three quarters of them present only once. Trimming stripped 0 bases from V and 8 bases from J, with 14 bases between. Germline V gene data show CDR1 as SGHDT and CDR2 as YYEEEE. The CDR3 has 14 amino acids. The chain has TRBV5-6 and TRBJ1-2; D is unresolved. Sequenced input: stem cell memory CD4+ T cells from blood. The TCR was taken from a woman aged 18-29 years with type 1 diabetes. The CDR3 DNA reads as TGTGCCAGCAGCTTGGATACCCGGGTCACGGGCTACACCTTC. As protein: CASSLDTRVTGYTF.